This T cell receptor beta chain was retrieved from a study of cytomegalovirus exposure and HLA in healthy donors. The overall study: Both the 120 or so validation repertoires and the roughly 620 first-cohort repertoires used the same platform, as reported by a later analysis. Whole-study results and caveats: Some public TCRs appeared in many individuals, while most sequences were rare.

The donors were in the approximately 130-subject validation cohort, distinct from the roughly 600-subject first cohort. This clone came up once. The target antigen is unknown. Sequencing used immunoSEQ multiplex PCR; TCRdb keeps in-frame clones, though not all of them. The sample contains 97,000 or so clones, roughly nine tenths of which appear only once. Source material: PBMCs. The TCR was taken from a young man in good health and CMV-seropositive.

The CDR3 loop is CASSWADGKHSYEQYF. Here the CDR3 DNA reads TGTGCCAGCAGCTGGGCCGACGGAAAACACTCCTACGAGCAGTACTTC. The chain has TRBV7-6 and TRBJ2-7, with no clear D. The CDR3 runs 16 residues. Per germline, CDR1 SGHVS and CDR2 FNYEAQ. V lost 4 bases and J 0 bases, leaving 16 bases between the germline ends.